The text below deals with one T cell receptor (beta chain). This clonotype was recorded many times. Its antigen is not yet known. No base-level quality is on record; no much larger clone is a single base apart. To prepare the library, 5' RACE was applied. The run used a NextSeq 500. The TCR library protocol attached unique molecular identifiers to individual cDNA molecules to correct for sequencing error and PCR bias. Both TCR alpha and beta chains were sequenced, and tight co-correlation was observed between alpha and beta sequence abundances in each sample. The authors processed their data as follows. Decombinator V4 was used to perform V gene, J gene and CDR3 annotation of TCR sequences. Expanded TCRs were defined as changing significantly between any two time points under a Poisson model with p below 0.0001. TCR abundances were normalised to the total number of TCRs sequenced per sample and expressed as counts per million. TRAV1-2 paired with TRAJ12, TRAJ20 or TRAJ33 defined MAIT TCRs, while TRAV10 paired with TRAJ18 defined iNKT TCRs. A search of VDJdb, accessed on 1 November 2021, was run for TCRs annotated to CMV, EBV and SARS-CoV-2, with TCRs annotated for multiple antigens excluded. The public reads were reanalyzed by TCRdb: fastp trimming at Q25, MiXCR alignment, in-frame beta chains only. A single entry per CDR3 protein holds the most common genes and DNA from its merged rows. The V and J calls and clone size come from TCRdb's table, not from the authors' own analysis. A total of around 58,000 distinct CDR3 sequences appear in this sample, less than 5% of them only once. The top ten hold 4.9% of the sample.

At the junction V is shortened by 0 bases and J by 6 bases; bases outside the gene matches: 20. From cysteine to phenylalanine, the CDR3 is 19 amino acids long. The kept DNA is CDR3 alone, 57 bases in frame from the first base. The germline V gene yields SGHRS for CDR1 and YFSETQ for CDR2. This sample is part of a study of early T cells in non-severe SARS-CoV-2 infection listed by TCRdb under 2021. General notes on the study: Because TCR sequencing relied on bulk RNA taken from unsorted whole blood, pairing of alpha and beta chains was not possible.

Summary of the overall study and its limitations: Matching against VDJdb was skewed toward anti-spike CD8 responses, likely underestimated virus-specific expansions, and missed private and CD4 specificities.

Set within a cohort of healthcare workers in London, UK, this nested case-control study involved weekly PCR testing of nasopharyngeal swabs along with blood sampling. Between 23 and 31 March 2020, the week of the UK lockdown, healthcare workers were enrolled and then followed up weekly for as long as 16 weeks. The sequence is built from TRBV5-1 and TRBJ2-7; 8 nucleotides in the junction match TRBD2. The sequenced sample was whole blood. The TCR comes from an adult who was a healthcare worker with PCR-confirmed SARS-CoV-2 infection or an uninfected control (not recorded which). The CDR3 reads CASSLGNSGDLFSFGEQYF. Here is the DNA: TGCGCCAGCAGCTTGGGAAATAGCGGGGACCTCTTTTCTTTCGGCGAGCAGTACTTC.